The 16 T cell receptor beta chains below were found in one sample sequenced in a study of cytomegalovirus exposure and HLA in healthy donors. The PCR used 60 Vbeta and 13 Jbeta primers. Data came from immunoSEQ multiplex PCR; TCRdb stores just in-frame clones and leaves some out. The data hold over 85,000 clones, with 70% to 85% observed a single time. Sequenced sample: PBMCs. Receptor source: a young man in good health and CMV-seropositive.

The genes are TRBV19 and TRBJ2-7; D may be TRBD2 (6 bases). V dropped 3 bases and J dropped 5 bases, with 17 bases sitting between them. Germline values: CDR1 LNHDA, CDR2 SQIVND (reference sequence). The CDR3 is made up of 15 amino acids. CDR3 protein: CASSMAGSWEDEQYF. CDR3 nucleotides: TGTGCCAGTAGTATGGCGGGGAGCTGGGAAGACGAGCAGTACTTC.

The CDR3 coding sequence is TGTGCCAGCAGTGCACGGGTCTTCTCTGGGGCCAACGTCCTGACTTTC. Translated: CASSARVFSGANVLTF. The chain carries TRBV25-1 and TRBJ2-6; D remains ambiguous. V was cut by 4 bases and J by 0 bases, with 10 bases left in between. Germline-derived CDR1 and CDR2 are MGHDK and SYGVNS. The CDR3 consists of 16 residues.

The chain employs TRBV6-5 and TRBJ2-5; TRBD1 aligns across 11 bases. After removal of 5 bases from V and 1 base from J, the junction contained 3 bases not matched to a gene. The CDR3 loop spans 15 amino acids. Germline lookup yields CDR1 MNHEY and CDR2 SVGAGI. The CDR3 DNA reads TGTGCCAGCAGTACGGGGACAGGGGGCCAAGAGACCCAGTACTTC. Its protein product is CASSTGTGGQETQYF.

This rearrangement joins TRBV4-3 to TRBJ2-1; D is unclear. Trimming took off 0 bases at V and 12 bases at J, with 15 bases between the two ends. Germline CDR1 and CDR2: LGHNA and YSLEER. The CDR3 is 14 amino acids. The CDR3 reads CASSQDRTVEWQFF. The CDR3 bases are TGCGCCAGCAGCCAAGATCGAACCGTGGAGTGGCAGTTCTTC.

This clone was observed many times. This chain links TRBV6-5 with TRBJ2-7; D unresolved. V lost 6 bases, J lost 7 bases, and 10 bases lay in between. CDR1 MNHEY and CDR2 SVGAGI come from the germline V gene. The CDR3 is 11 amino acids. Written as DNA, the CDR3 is TGTGCCAGCAGGGCAGAGACTGAGCAGTACTTC. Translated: CASRAETEQYF.

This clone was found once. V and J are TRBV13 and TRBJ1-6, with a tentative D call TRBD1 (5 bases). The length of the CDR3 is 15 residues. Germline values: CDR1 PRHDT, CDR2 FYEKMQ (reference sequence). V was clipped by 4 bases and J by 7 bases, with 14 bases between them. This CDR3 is CASSSGGHRNSPLHF. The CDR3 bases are TGTGCCAGCAGCTCCGGGGGTCATCGGAATTCACCCCTCCACTTT.

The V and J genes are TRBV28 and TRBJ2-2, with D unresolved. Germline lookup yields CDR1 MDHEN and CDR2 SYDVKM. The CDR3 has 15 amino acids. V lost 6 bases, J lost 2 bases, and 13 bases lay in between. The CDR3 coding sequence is TGTGCCAGCAGCTGGAACAGTGATAACACCGGGGAGCTGTTTTTT. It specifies CASSWNSDNTGELFF.

The CDR3 region is CASSSGGGELFF. The CDR3 nucleotides read TGTGCCAGCAGCTCCGGAGGAGGGGAGCTGTTTTTT. The chain combines TRBV11-3 with TRBJ2-2, with D perhaps TRBD2 (5 bases). Germline V gene sequence: CDR1 SGHNT, CDR2 YENEEA. Trimming stripped 4 bases from V and 8 bases from J, with 8 bases between. The CDR3 extends over 12 amino acids. Using reference TRBV11-3 and TRBJ2-2 for the parts outside the CDR3, the full variable domain is EAGVVQSPRYKIIEKKQPVAFWCNPISGHNTLYWYLQNLGQGPELLIRYENEEAVDDSQLPKDRFSAERLKGVDSTLKIQPAELGDSAVYLCASSSGGGELFFGEGSRLTVL.

The CDR3 reads CASSWSGGLNEQFF. CDR3 in DNA: TGCGCCAGCAGCTGGTCAGGGGGATTGAATGAGCAGTTCTTC. The chain employs TRBV5-1 and TRBJ2-1, with 7 bases identical to TRBD1. The trim removed 3 bases at V and 7 bases at J, leaving 7 bases unmatched. CDR3 size: 14 residues. CDR1 and CDR2 (germline): SGHRS, YFSETQ.

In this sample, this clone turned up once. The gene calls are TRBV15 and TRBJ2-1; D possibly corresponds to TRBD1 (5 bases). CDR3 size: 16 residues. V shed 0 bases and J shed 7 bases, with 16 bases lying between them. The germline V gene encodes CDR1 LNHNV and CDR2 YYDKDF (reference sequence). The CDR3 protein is CATSRDPPSSGNEQFF. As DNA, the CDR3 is TGTGCCACCAGCAGAGATCCCCCTAGTTCAGGGAATGAGCAGTTCTTC.

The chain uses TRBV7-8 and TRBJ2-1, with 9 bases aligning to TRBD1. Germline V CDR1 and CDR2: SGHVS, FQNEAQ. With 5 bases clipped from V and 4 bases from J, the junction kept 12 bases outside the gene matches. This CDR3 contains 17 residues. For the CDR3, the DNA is TGTGCCAGCAGCCCCTCCATGGACAGGGGTGGTTACAATGAGCAGTTCTTC. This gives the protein CASSPSMDRGGYNEQFF.

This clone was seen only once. For the CDR3, the DNA is TGTGCCAGCAGCCCGGACGGCGGGCTTCTCGAGACCCAGTACTTC. Translating it yields CASSPDGGLLETQYF. The J gene is TRBJ2-5, the V gene TRBV7-3, with D possibly being TRBD2 (5 bases). Germline-derived CDR1 and CDR2 are SGHTA and FQGTGA. The V gene lost 5 bases and the J gene lost 5 bases, with 18 bases spanning the gap. The CDR3 length is 15 residues. Looking up the rest from reference TRBV7-3 and TRBJ2-5 gives the full variable domain: GAGVSQTPSNKVTEKGKYVELRCDPISGHTALYWYRQSLGQGPEFLIYFQGTGAADDSGLPNDRFFAVRPEGSVSTLKIQRTERGDSAVYLCASSPDGGLLETQYFGPGTRLLVL.

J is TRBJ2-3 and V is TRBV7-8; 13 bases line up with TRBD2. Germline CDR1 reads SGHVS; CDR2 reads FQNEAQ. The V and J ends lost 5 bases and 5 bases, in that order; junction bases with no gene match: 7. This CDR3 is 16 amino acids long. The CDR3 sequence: CASSQLAGGRLDTQYF. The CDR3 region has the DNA TGTGCCAGCAGCCAACTAGCGGGGGGGCGATTAGATACGCAGTATTTT. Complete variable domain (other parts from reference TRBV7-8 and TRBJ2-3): GAGVSQSPRYKVAKRGQDVALRCDPISGHVSLFWYQQALGQGPEFLTYFQNEAQLDKSGLPSDRFFAERPEGSVSTLKIQRTQQEDSAVYLCASSQLAGGRLDTQYFGPGTRLTVL.

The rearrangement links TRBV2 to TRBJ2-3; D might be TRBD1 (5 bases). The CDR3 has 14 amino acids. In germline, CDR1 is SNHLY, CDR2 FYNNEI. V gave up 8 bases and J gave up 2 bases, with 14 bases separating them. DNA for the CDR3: TGTGCCAGCCCCAGGGATTCGAACACAGATACGCAGTATTTT. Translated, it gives CASPRDSNTDTQYF.

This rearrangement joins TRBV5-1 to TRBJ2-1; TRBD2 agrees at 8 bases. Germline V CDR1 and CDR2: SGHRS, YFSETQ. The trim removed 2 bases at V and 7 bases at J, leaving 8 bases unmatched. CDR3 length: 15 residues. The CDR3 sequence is CASSLSGGGRNEQFF. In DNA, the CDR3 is TGCGCCAGCAGCTTATCGGGGGGGGGTAGGAATGAGCAGTTCTTC.

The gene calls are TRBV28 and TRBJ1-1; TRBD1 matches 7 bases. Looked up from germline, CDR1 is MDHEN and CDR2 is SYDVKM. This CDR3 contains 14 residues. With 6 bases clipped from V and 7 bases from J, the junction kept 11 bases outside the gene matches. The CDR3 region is CASRTGVVVDEAFF. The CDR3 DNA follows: TGTGCCAGCAGAACAGGGGTGGTGGTTGATGAAGCTTTCTTT.